The 19 T cell receptor beta chains presented below share a single source sample, sequenced in a study of response to subunit inactivated influenza vaccine (dated by TCRdb to between 2018 and 2020). Libraries came from RT-PCR. The reads were generated on an Illumina HiSeq 2500. TCRdb ran its own pipeline on the public reads, namely fastp trimming at Q25 and MiXCR clone calling, and kept in-frame beta chains. Identical CDR3 proteins give one entry, which carries the most common genes and DNA. Present in this sample are about 830,000 distinct CDR3 sequences, about 18% of which were seen just once. 11% of the sample is in the top ten clones. Sequenced here: PBMCs from blood, sampled approximately 5 days after vaccination. The receptors here all came from a middle-aged man who received an inactivated influenza vaccine. Donor details come from another sample of the same person, matched by shared clones.

The chain combines TRBV4-1 with TRBJ1-6; the D gene is possibly TRBD1 (6 bases). V was trimmed by 5 bases and J by 12 bases, leaving 17 bases between them. Germline values: CDR1 MGHRA, CDR2 YSYEKL. CDR3 length: 14 residues. In DNA form, the CDR3 reads TGCGCCAGCAGCAACCGGGACACCCTGAAACCCCTCCACTTT. This codes for CASSNRDTLKPLHF.

This clonotype was seen a few times. The rearrangement uses TRBV5-1 and TRBJ2-5, with 11 bases aligning to TRBD1. The trim removed 4 bases at V and 5 bases at J, leaving 7 bases unmatched. The CDR3 totals 15 residues. CDR1 and CDR2 (germline): SGHRS, YFSETQ. CDR3 sequence reads: CASSPDRGRGETQYF. CDR3 coding DNA: TGCGCCAGCAGCCCGGACAGGGGGCGAGGGGAGACCCAGTACTTC.

This clonotype was counted between two and nine times. The V and J genes are TRBV4-3 and TRBJ2-3; TRBD2 agrees at 7 bases. Trimming took 0 bases from V and 2 from J; bases not matched to a gene: 17. Germline loops: CDR1 LGHNA, CDR2 YSLEER. The CDR3 is 20 residues long. The CDR3 loop reads CASSQDVPGGGVVVTDTQYF. In DNA, the CDR3 is TGCGCCAGCAGCCAAGACGTGCCGGGGGGAGGAGTGGTGGTCACAGATACGCAGTATTTT.

The rearrangement links TRBV5-1 to TRBJ2-5; D gene unclear. CDR3 length equals 14 residues. The germline V gene encodes CDR1 SGHRS and CDR2 YFSETQ. Trimming took off 4 bases at V and 1 base at J, with 11 bases between the two ends. CDR3 sequence reads: CASSPGSPQETQYF. CDR3 in DNA: TGCGCCAGCAGCCCCGGGTCGCCCCAAGAGACCCAGTACTTC.

This clonotype has ten or more counts. The chain combines TRBV7-2 with TRBJ2-7; D remains unclear. V was clipped by 1 base and J by 0 bases, with 7 bases between them. Germline V lookup: CDR1 SGHTA, CDR2 FQGNSA. This CDR3 region has 14 residues. This CDR3 is CASSLGDFSYEQYF. CDR3 DNA sequence: TGTGCCAGCAGCTTAGGTGACTTCTCCTACGAGCAGTACTTC.

This clonotype was seen at least ten times. The chain has TRBV20-1 and TRBJ2-1, with D perhaps TRBD1 (6 bases). The CDR3 runs 13 residues. The V gene lost 5 bases and the J gene lost 1 base, with 9 bases spanning the gap. In germline, CDR1 is DFQATT, CDR2 SNEGSKA (reference sequence). The CDR3 sequence: CSAARGSYNEQFF. The CDR3 nucleotides read TGCAGTGCTGCAAGGGGGTCCTACAATGAGCAGTTCTTC.

This clonotype was observed a few times. The chain joins TRBV12-3 or TRBV12-4 to TRBJ2-5, with D possibly matching TRBD1 (5 bases). The V end lost 5 bases, the J end lost 4 bases, and 14 bases lay between the germline ends. The CDR3 contains 14 residues. CDR3 bases: TGTGCCAGCAGTCCTCTCGTGGGGCTAGAGACCCAGTACTTC. It specifies CASSPLVGLETQYF.

This clonotype was found many times. The chain combines TRBV20-1 with TRBJ2-7, with D perhaps TRBD1 (6 bases). Germline V lookup: CDR1 DFQATT, CDR2 SNEGSKA (reference sequence). This CDR3 contains 13 residues. V was cut by 1 base and J by 4 bases, with 11 bases left in between. Here the CDR3 DNA reads TGCAGTGCTAGAGGCCCTACAGGGTACGAGCAGTACTTC. It is translated as CSARGPTGYEQYF.

In this sample, this clonotype turned up a few times. This chain uses TRBV6-1 with TRBJ2-1; 9 bases match TRBD1. The CDR3 sequence is 15 residues long. CDR1 and CDR2 from the germline V gene are MNHNS and SASEGT. V was clipped by 6 bases and J by 4 bases; unmatched bases: 7. CDR3 DNA: TGTGCCAGCAGACTCCGGGACAGGGCATACAATGAGCAGTTCTTC. Amino acids: CASRLRDRAYNEQFF.

The chain couples TRBV10-3 to TRBJ2-3; D is unclear. The length of the CDR3 is 13 residues. V was pared by 5 bases and J by 4 bases, with 10 bases between. Germline CDR1 reads ENHRY; CDR2 reads SYGVKD. The CDR3 DNA reads as TGTGCCATCAGTACTGCAGGCGCAGATACGCAGTATTTT. Translation: CAISTAGADTQYF.

The sample holds a few counts of this clonotype. The rearrangement uses TRBV29-1 and TRBJ2-7, with 10 bases identical to TRBD2. With 4 bases clipped from V and 0 bases from J, the junction kept 6 bases outside the gene matches. Germline V CDR1 and CDR2: SQVTM, ANQGSEA. The CDR3 runs 15 residues. Here the CDR3 DNA reads TGCAGCGTTGTCCTTGCTAGCGGGAGCTCCTACGAGCAGTACTTC. Protein sequence: CSVVLASGSSYEQYF.

J is TRBJ2-6 and V is TRBV5-1, with D perhaps given as TRBD1 or TRBD2 (5 bases each). The CDR3 loop spans 17 amino acids. Looked up from germline, CDR1 is SGHRS and CDR2 is YFSETQ. Trimming removed 2 bases at V and 0 bases at J, with 12 bases between. The DNA of the CDR3 is TGCGCCAGCAGCTTCAGGGACCCTCGCTCTGGGGCCAACGTCCTGACTTTC. It codes for CASSFRDPRSGANVLTF.

CDR3 region: CAISEGPGGPSEQYF. CDR3 coding DNA: TGTGCCATCAGTGAGGGTCCAGGGGGCCCCTCCGAGCAGTACTTC. The V call is TRBV10-3, the J call TRBJ2-7, with TRBD1 matching 8 bases. Germline CDR1 ENHRY, CDR2 SYGVKD. This CDR3 comprises 15 residues. V shed 2 bases, J shed 6 bases, and the junction held 9 bases outside the gene matches.

This clonotype was found a few times. The V and J genes are TRBV5-1 and TRBJ2-7; the match to TRBD2 covers 7 bases. This CDR3 has 16 residues. J was trimmed by 0 bases and V by 3 bases; bases with no gene match: 9. Germline values: CDR1 SGHRS, CDR2 YFSETQ. The CDR3 is CASSSGGWESSYEQYF. The CDR3 nucleotides read TGCGCCAGCAGCTCCGGGGGGTGGGAGTCCTCCTACGAGCAGTACTTC.

This chain joins TRBV4-1 and TRBJ1-5; no reliable D call. The CDR3 contains 13 residues. Germline V CDR1 and CDR2: MGHRA, YSYEKL. Trimming removed 1 base from V and 9 bases from J, with 10 bases in between. The CDR3 region is CASSQVGFWPQHF. CDR3 in DNA: TGCGCCAGCAGCCAAGTCGGGTTTTGGCCCCAGCATTTT.

V is TRBV7-9 and J is TRBJ1-1, with D uncertain. CDR3 length equals 15 residues. Germline V gene sequence: CDR1 SEHNR, CDR2 FQNEAQ (reference sequence). Trimming left V 3 bases short and J 4 bases short, with 15 bases between. CDR3: CASSFSLGSSTEAFF. CDR3 coding DNA: TGTGCCAGCAGCTTTTCCTTGGGTTCGAGCACTGAAGCTTTCTTT.

This clonotype was picked up a small number of times. V and J are TRBV5-1 and TRBJ2-7; 10 positions match TRBD1. Trimming at V came to 3 bases and at J to 5 bases, leaving 11 bases not matched to a gene. CDR3 length: 16 amino acids. Germline V gene lookup returns CDR1 SGHRS and CDR2 YFSETQ. The CDR3 nucleotides are TGCGCCAGCAGCTGGGGACAGGGGAGGTCCAAAGACGAGCAGTACTTC. Translating it yields CASSWGQGRSKDEQYF.

This clonotype came up a few times. The J gene is TRBJ2-2, the V gene TRBV28; 8 nucleotides agree with TRBD1. Looked up from germline, CDR1 is MDHEN and CDR2 is SYDVKM. V lost 2 bases, J lost 7 bases, and 12 bases stayed unmatched. This CDR3 has 17 residues. CDR3 region: CASSLSWTGWIHGELFF. The CDR3 DNA is TGTGCCAGCAGTTTAAGTTGGACAGGGTGGATACACGGGGAGCTGTTTTTT.

Remarks on this clonotype: This likely came from a read error, as a far larger clone is one base away. The gene calls are TRBV5-1 and TRBJ2-2, with D perhaps TRBD2 (5 bases). The CDR3 is 13 amino acids. In germline, CDR1 is SGHRS, CDR2 YFSETQ. CDR3 residues: CAGSFGGTGELFF. The CDR3 DNA reads TGCGCCGGCAGCTTTGGAGGAACCGGGGAGCTGTTTTTT. The complete variable domain, with remaining parts taken from reference TRBV5-1 and TRBJ2-2, reads KAGVTQTPRYLIKTRGQQVTLSCSPISGHRSVSWYQQTPGQGLQFLFEYFSETQRNKGNFPGRFSGRQFSNSRSEMNVSTLELGDSALYLCAGSFGGTGELFFGEGSRLTVL.